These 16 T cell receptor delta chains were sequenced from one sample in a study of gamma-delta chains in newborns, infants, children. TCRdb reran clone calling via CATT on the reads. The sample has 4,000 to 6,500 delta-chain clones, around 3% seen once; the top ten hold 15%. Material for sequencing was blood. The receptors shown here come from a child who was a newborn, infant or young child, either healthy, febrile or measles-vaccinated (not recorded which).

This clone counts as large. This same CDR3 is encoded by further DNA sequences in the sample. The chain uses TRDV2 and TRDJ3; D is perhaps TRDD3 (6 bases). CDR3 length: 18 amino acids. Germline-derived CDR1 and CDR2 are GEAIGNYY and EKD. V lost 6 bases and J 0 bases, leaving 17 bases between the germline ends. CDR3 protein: CACCVLGRGSWDTRQMFF. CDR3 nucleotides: TGTGCCTGTTGTGTACTGGGCCGAGGCTCCTGGGACACCCGACAGATGTTTTTC.

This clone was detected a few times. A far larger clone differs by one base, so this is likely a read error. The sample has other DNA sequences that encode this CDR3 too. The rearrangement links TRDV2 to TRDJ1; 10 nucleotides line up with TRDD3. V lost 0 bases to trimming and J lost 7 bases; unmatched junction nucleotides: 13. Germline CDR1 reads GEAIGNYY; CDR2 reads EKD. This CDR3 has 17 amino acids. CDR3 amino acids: CACDTVDLLGDKGKLIF. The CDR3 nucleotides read TGTGCCTGTGACACCGTCGATCTCCTGGGGGATAAGGGTAAACTCATCTTT.

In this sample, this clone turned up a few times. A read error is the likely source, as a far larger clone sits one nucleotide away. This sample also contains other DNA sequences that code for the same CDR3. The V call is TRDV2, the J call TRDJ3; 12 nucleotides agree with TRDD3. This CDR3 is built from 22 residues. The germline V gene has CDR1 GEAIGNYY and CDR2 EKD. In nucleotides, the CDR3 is TGCGCCTGTGACACCAAGGCCTACTGGGGGATACTGGGCTCCTGGGACACCCGACAGATGTTTTTC. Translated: CACDTKAYWGILGSWDTRQMFF.

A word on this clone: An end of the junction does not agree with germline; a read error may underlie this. Here the CDR3 reads CACDTGGGIRALTAQHF. Here the CDR3 DNA reads TGTGCCTGCGACACCGGCGGGGGGATACGCGCTTTGACAGCACAACACTTC. J is TRDJ2 and V is TRDV2; 10 bases are a match to TRDD3. Per the germline V gene, CDR1 is GEAIGNYY and CDR2 is EKD. CDR3 length: 17 amino acids.

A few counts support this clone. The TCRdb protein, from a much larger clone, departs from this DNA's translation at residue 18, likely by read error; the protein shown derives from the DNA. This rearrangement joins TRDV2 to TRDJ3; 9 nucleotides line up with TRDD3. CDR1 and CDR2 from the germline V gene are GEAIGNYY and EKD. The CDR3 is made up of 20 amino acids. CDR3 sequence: CACDSVLGETSSWDTRQTFF. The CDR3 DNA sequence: TGTGCCTGTGATTCTGTACTGGGGGAGACGAGCTCCTGGGACACCCGACAGACGTTTTTC.

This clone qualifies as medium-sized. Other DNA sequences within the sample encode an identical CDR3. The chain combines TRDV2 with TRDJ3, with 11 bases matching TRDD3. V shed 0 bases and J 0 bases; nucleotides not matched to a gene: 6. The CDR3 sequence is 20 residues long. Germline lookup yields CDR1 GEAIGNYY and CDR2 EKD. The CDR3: CACDTVGDTGSSWDTRQMFF. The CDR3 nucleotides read TGTGCCTGTGACACCGTGGGGGATACGGGTAGCTCCTGGGACACCCGACAGATGTTTTTC.

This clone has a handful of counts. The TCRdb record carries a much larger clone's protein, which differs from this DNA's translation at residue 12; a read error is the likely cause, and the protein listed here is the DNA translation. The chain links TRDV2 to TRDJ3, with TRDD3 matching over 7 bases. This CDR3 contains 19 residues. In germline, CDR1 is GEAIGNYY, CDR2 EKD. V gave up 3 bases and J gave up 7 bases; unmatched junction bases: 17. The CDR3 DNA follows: TGTGCCTGTGACCCCCTCACTGGGGATGTGTACTGTGACACCCGACAGATGTTTTTC. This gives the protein CACDPLTGDVYCDTRQMFF.

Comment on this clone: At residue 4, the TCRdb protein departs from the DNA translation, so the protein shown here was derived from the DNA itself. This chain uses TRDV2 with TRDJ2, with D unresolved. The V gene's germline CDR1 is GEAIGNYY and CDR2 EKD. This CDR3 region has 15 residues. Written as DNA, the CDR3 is TGTGCCTGTCGAGCTAGTCATGCTTTGACAGCACACCTCTTCTTT. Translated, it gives CACRASHALTAHLFF.

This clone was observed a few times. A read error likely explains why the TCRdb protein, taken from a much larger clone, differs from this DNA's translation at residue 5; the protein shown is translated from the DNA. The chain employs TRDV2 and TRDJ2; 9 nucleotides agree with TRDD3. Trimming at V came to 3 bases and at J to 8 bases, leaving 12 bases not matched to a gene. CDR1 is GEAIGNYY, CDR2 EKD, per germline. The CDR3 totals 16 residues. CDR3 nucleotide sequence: TGTGCCTGTGACGCCGGAGGGGATACGTTCTCCGCACAACTCTTCTTT. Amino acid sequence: CACDAGGDTFSAQLFF.

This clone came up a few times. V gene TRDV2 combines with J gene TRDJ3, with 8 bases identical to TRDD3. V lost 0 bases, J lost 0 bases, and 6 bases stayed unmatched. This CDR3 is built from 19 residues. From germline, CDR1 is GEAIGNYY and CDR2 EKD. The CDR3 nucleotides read TGTGCCTGTGACACCATACTGGGGGTCAGCTCCTGGGACACCCGACAGATGTTTTTC. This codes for CACDTILGVSSWDTRQMFF.

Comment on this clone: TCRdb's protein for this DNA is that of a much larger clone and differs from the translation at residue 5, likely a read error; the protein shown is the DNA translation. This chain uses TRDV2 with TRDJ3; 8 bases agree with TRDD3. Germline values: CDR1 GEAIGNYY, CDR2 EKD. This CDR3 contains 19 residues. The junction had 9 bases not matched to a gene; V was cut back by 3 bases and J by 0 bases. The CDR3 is CACDRGISNSSWDTRQMFF. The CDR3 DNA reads TGTGCCTGTGACCGGGGGATAAGTAACAGCTCCTGGGACACCCGACAGATGTTTTTC.

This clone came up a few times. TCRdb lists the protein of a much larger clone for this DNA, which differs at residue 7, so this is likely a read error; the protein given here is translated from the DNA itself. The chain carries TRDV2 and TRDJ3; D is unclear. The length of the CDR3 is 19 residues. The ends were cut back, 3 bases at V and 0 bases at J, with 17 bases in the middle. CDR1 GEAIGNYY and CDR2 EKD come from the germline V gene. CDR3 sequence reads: CACDDGHAASSWDTRQMFF. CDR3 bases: TGTGCCTGTGACGACGGACACGCGGCGAGCTCCTGGGACACCCGACAGATGTTTTTC.

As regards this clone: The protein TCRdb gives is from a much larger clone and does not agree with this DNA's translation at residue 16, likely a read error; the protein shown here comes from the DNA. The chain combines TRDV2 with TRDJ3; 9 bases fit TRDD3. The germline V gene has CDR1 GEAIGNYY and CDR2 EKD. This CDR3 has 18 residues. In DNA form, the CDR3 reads TGTGCCTGTGACACCTGGGGGATAAGCTCCTGGGACACCCGACAGGTGTTTTTC. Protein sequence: CACDTWGISSWDTRQVFF.

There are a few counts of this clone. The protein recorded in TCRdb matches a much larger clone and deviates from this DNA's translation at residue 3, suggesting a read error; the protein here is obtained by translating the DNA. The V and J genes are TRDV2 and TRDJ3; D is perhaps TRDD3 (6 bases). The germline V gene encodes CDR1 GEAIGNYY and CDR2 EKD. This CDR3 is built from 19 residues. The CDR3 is CAFDSYWEGTSWDTRQMFF. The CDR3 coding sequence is TGTGCCTTTGACAGCTACTGGGAGGGGACCTCCTGGGACACCCGACAGATGTTTTTC.

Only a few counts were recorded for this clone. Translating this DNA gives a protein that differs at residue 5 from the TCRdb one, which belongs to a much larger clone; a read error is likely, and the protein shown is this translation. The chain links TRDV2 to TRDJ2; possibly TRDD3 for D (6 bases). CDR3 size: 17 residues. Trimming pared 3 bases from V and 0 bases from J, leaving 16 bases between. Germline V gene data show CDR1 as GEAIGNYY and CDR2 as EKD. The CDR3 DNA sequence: TGTGCCTGTGACTCCATGGGGGCCGCCTCTTTGACAGCACAACTCTTCTTT. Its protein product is CACDSMGAASLTAQLFF.

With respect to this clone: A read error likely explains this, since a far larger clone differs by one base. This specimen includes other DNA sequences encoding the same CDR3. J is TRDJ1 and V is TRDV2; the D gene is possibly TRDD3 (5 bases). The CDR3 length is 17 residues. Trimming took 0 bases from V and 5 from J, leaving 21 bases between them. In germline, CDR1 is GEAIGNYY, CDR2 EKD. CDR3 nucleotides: TGTGCCTGTGACACCGGACTAGGGGGCCGACCGTGGGATAAACTCATCTTT. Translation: CACDTGLGGRPWDKLIF.